The 26 T cell receptor beta chains in this list originate from one sample, sequenced in a study of cytomegalovirus exposure and HLA in healthy donors. The PCR had 60 Vbeta and 13 Jbeta primers. Assay used: immunoSEQ multiplex PCR; TCRdb lists only in-frame clones, some missing. The sample shows some 150,000 clones, over 75% of them seen only once. The specimen sequenced was PBMCs. The receptors were gathered from a man aged 35 to 55 in good health and CMV-seronegative.

This clone was picked up one time. V gene TRBV5-8 combines with J gene TRBJ2-3; D perhaps matches TRBD1 (6 bases). The CDR3 contains 16 residues. The V gene lost 5 bases and the J gene lost 2 bases, with 18 bases spanning the gap. Germline lookup yields CDR1 SGHTS and CDR2 YDEGEE. CDR3 sequence: CASRIGDSGHTDTQYF. DNA of the CDR3: TGTGCCAGCAGAATCGGTGACTCGGGACACACAGATACGCAGTATTTT.

The chain's CDR3 is CASSYLLYEQYF. The DNA of the CDR3 is TGTGCCAGCAGTTACTTATTATACGAGCAGTACTTC. The chain carries TRBV6-6 and TRBJ2-7; D not resolved. Trimming left V 1 base short and J 4 bases short, with 5 bases between. This CDR3 has 12 amino acids. The germline V gene has CDR1 MNHNY and CDR2 SVGAGI (reference sequence).

The V gene is TRBV7-6, the J gene TRBJ2-7, with 16 bases identical to TRBD2. The ends lost 1 base at V and 4 bases at J; junction bases unmatched: 10. Germline CDR1 reads SGHVS; CDR2 reads FNYEAQ. This CDR3 has 19 amino acids. The CDR3 region has the DNA TGTGCCAGCAGCTTAGTTGGGACTAGCGGGGGGGCGAATATTTACGAGCAGTACTTC. Translation gives CASSLVGTSGGANIYEQYF.

The rearrangement joins TRBV6-4 to TRBJ1-5; TRBD1 might be the D (5 bases). Germline V lookup: CDR1 MRHNA, CDR2 SNTAGT. The CDR3 runs 12 residues. V gave up 0 bases and J gave up 9 bases, with 6 bases separating them. Written as DNA, the CDR3 is TGTGCCAGCAGTGACTCGGGGGGGCCCCAGCATTTT. This translates into CASSDSGGPQHF.

This rearrangement joins TRBV6-1 to TRBJ2-1; the D gene is possibly TRBD2 (5 bases). CDR3 length equals 15 residues. V dropped 6 bases and J dropped 4 bases, with 16 bases sitting between them. Germline loops: CDR1 MNHNS, CDR2 SASEGT. DNA for the CDR3: TGTGCCAGCAGAGCTACGGGGAGTAGATACAATGAGCAGTTCTTC. It is translated as CASRATGSRYNEQFF.

This clone was counted a single time. The J gene is TRBJ2-5, the V gene TRBV21-1; the table names TRBD1, a call not compared with the DNA. The J call may be wrong; the DNA end is better matched by TRBJ2-7. TRBV21-1 is classified as a pseudogene. The CDR3 spans 15 residues. The CDR3 protein is CASVKAGQGAHEQYF. CDR3 DNA sequence: TGTGCCAGCGTAAAGGCGGGACAGGGGGCCCACGAGCAGTACTTC.

This clone was picked up a small number of times. The chain joins TRBV4-3 to TRBJ1-2, with D possibly TRBD1 on 6 matching bases. V shed 0 bases and J shed 9 bases, with 14 bases lying between them. CDR3 length: 14 amino acids. Germline CDR1 LGHNA, CDR2 YSLEER. The CDR3 DNA sequence: TGCGCCAGCAGCCAAGATCGGGGGGCCTGGAGCTACACCTTC. Its translation is CASSQDRGAWSYTF.

The chain uses TRBV9 and TRBJ2-1, with TRBD2 identical over 8 bases. The CDR3 loop spans 16 amino acids. The trim removed 0 bases at V and 8 bases at J, leaving 10 bases unmatched. Germline CDR1 is SGDLS and CDR2 is YYNGEE. CDR3 sequence reads: CASSVVIAGPKYEQFF. CDR3 coding DNA: TGTGCCAGCAGCGTAGTAATAGCGGGGCCTAAGTATGAGCAGTTCTTC.

The rearrangement links TRBV29-1 to TRBJ2-3; 9 nucleotides match TRBD2. The CDR3 has 15 residues. The trim removed 3 bases at V and 1 base at J, leaving 5 bases unmatched. Germline V gene sequence: CDR1 SQVTM, CDR2 ANQGSEA. For the CDR3, the DNA is TGCAGCGTTGATGCTAGCGGGGTTGGCACAGATACGCAGTATTTT. This encodes CSVDASGVGTDTQYF.

The V and J genes are TRBV6-1 and TRBJ2-1; 11 bases agree with TRBD2. The CDR3 loop spans 15 amino acids. The V gene's germline CDR1 is MNHNS and CDR2 SASEGT. The trim removed 2 bases at V and 8 bases at J, leaving 5 bases unmatched. CDR3 coding DNA: TGTGCCAGCAGTGAAACCCTAGCGGGGGGCGATGAGCAGTTCTTC. The encoded protein is CASSETLAGGDEQFF.

Of note for this clone: The sample holds other DNA sequences that translate to the same CDR3. The chain employs TRBV5-4 and TRBJ1-2; TRBD1 aligns across 8 bases. Germline V CDR1 and CDR2: SGHNT, YYREEE (reference sequence). The CDR3 consists of 14 residues. With 2 bases clipped from V and 6 bases from J, the junction kept 6 bases outside the gene matches. The CDR3 bases are TGTGCCAGCAGCTTTAGACAGGGGATAGATGGCTACACCTTC. As protein: CASSFRQGIDGYTF.

This rearrangement joins TRBV2 to TRBJ2-2; possible D gene TRBD2, 5 bases. The germline V gene encodes CDR1 SNHLY and CDR2 FYNNEI. V was pared by 10 bases and J by 3 bases, with 15 bases between. There are 14 residues in the CDR3. The CDR3 bases are TGTGCCATCGGGGAACAATCGGACACCGGGGAGCTGTTTTTT. Translating gives CAIGEQSDTGELFF.

This clone was found once. The J gene is TRBJ1-5, the V gene TRBV7-8; 7 bases align to TRBD1. Germline CDR1 and CDR2: SGHVS and FQNEAQ. V lost 5 bases to trimming and J lost 0 bases; unmatched junction nucleotides: 13. This CDR3 spans 18 amino acids. The CDR3 here is CASSPHPGQVYSNQPQHF. Written as DNA, the CDR3 is TGTGCCAGCAGCCCCCATCCAGGACAGGTATATAGCAATCAGCCCCAGCATTTT.

The J gene is TRBJ2-3, the V gene TRBV7-2; tentatively, D is TRBD2 (6 bases). CDR3 length equals 15 residues. Germline CDR1 SGHTA, CDR2 FQGNSA. The V end was cut by 5 bases, the J end by 2 bases, with 14 bases between. The CDR3 DNA reads TGTGCCAGCAGCATGGGACTTAAGCCCACAGATACGCAGTATTTT. Protein product: CASSMGLKPTDTQYF.

This clone appeared once. DNA of the CDR3: TGTGCCAGCAGTTCACCGGGACAGGGCTTCTGGGGCTACACCTTC. Translating gives CASSSPGQGFWGYTF. The chain links TRBV6-5 to TRBJ1-2; 9 positions agree with TRBD1. In germline, CDR1 is MNHEY, CDR2 SVGAGI. Germline trimming cut 4 bases from V and 8 bases from J; bases unmatched to any gene: 11. CDR3 length: 15 residues.

This sequence joins TRBV5-3 and TRBJ2-7; maybe TRBD2 (5 bases). TRBV5-3 belongs to the ORF category, with a function that is uncertain. CDR3 size: 14 residues. V dropped 3 bases and J dropped 3 bases, with 13 bases sitting between them. The CDR3 protein is CARSSRIRDYEQYF. In DNA form, the CDR3 reads TGTGCCAGAAGCTCCCGGATTCGGGACTACGAGCAGTACTTC.

This clone was counted once. Here the CDR3 reads CASSEAKLGTQYF. CDR3 DNA: TGTGCCAGCAGTGAAGCAAAGCTTGGGACCCAGTACTTC. The rearrangement links TRBV6-1 to TRBJ2-5; D ambiguous. V was cut by 0 bases and J by 7 bases, with 9 bases left in between. CDR1 is MNHNS and CDR2 is SASEGT in the germline V gene. The CDR3 runs to 13 residues.

This chain connects TRBV4-1 to TRBJ1-4; D is unresolved. The CDR3 consists of 14 residues. Germline CDR1 reads MGHRA; CDR2 reads YSYEKL. V lost 6 bases and J lost 0, with 8 bases in between. In DNA form, the CDR3 reads TGCGCCAGCAGTCCCGCGGCAACTAATGAAAAACTGTTTTTT. Translated: CASSPAATNEKLFF.

V gene TRBV4-2 combines with J gene TRBJ2-4, with unresolved D. Germline assignment: CDR1 LGHNA and CDR2 YNFKEQ. Trimming cost V 3 bases and J 6 bases, with 6 bases left between them. The CDR3 is 12 amino acids. CDR3 sequence (DNA): TGTGCCAGCAGCCAGAACAGAAACATTCAGTACTTC. Its protein product is CASSQNRNIQYF.

The table lists this clone with a few counts. The CDR3 DNA sequence: TGTGCCAGCAGCCAAGAACCTAGCGGGTCCTACGAGCAGTACTTC. Amino acid sequence: CASSQEPSGSYEQYF. This chain connects TRBV4-2 to TRBJ2-7; 8 nucleotides agree with TRBD2. Germline assignment: CDR1 LGHNA and CDR2 YNFKEQ. Trimming took 0 bases from V and 1 from J; bases not matched to a gene: 2. The length of the CDR3 is 15 residues.

The J gene is TRBJ1-2, the V gene TRBV5-6; weak D call: TRBD1 (5 bases). Trimming shortened V by 4 bases and J by 2 bases, and 9 bases separated the two germline ends. From germline, CDR1 is SGHDT and CDR2 YYEEEE. The CDR3 loop spans 13 amino acids. CDR3 amino acids: CASSQGRNYGYTF. Here the CDR3 DNA reads TGTGCCAGCAGCCAGGGCCGAAACTATGGCTACACCTTC. Full variable domain (rest looked up from reference TRBV5-6 and TRBJ1-2): DAGVTQSPTHLIKTRGQQVTLRCSPKSGHDTVSWYQQALGQGPQFIFQYYEEEERQRGNFPDRFSGHQFPNYSSELNVNALLLGDSALYLCASSQGRNYGYTFGSGTRLTVV.

This chain joins TRBV5-4 and TRBJ1-1; D uncertain. Deletions cut 0 bases from V and 0 bases from J, with 9 bases between. The CDR3 is made up of 15 amino acids. Germline CDR1 and CDR2: SGHNT and YYREEE (reference sequence). The chain's CDR3 is CASSLDRRVNTEAFF. The CDR3, as DNA: TGTGCCAGCAGCTTGGATCGGAGGGTGAACACTGAAGCTTTCTTT.

This rearrangement joins TRBV7-3 to TRBJ1-6, with 8 bases aligning to TRBD1. This CDR3 is built from 15 residues. J was trimmed by 4 bases and V by 5 bases; bases with no gene match: 4. CDR1 and CDR2 (germline): SGHTA, FQGTGA. This chain's CDR3 is CASSADRGYNSPLHF. DNA for the CDR3: TGTGCCAGCAGCGCCGACAGGGGATATAATTCACCCCTCCACTTT.

The V call is TRBV13, the J call TRBJ2-7; a weak D match, TRBD2 (5 bases). This CDR3 is 16 amino acids long. V dropped 4 bases and J dropped 1 base, with 17 bases sitting between them. Per germline, CDR1 PRHDT and CDR2 FYEKMQ (reference sequence). Here the CDR3 DNA reads TGTGCCAGCAGCTCCAGAGGGCGAGACCCTTCCTACGAGCAGTACTTC. It codes for CASSSRGRDPSYEQYF.

As to this clone: A far larger clone is only one base removed, so a read error is likely. The chain couples TRBV6-5 to TRBJ2-3, with D maybe TRBD1 (6 bases). This CDR3 is 15 amino acids long. Germline V lookup: CDR1 MNHEY, CDR2 SVGAGI. The V end lost 6 bases, the J end lost 5 bases, and 18 bases lay between the germline ends. CDR3 DNA sequence: TGTGCCAGCAGCCTCGCCACAGGGTTAGGAGATACGCAGTATTTT. It is translated as CASSLATGLGDTQYF.

V usage is TRBV13 and J usage is TRBJ2-7; 8 bases fit TRBD1. The J segment lost 9 bases and the V segment lost 1 base, leaving 5 bases of the junction unmatched. The CDR3 is 13 amino acids. The germline V gene encodes CDR1 PRHDT and CDR2 FYEKMQ (reference sequence). In DNA form, the CDR3 reads TGTGCCAGCAGCTTAGACCCAGGGGGCGGGCAGTACTTC. Translating gives CASSLDPGGGQYF.